The table lists the clone carrying this T cell receptor (beta chain) with many counts. These data are taken from a study of T cells in Graves' hyperthyroidism and ophthalmopathy. The V gene lost 3 bases and the J gene lost 4 bases, with 15 bases spanning the gap. In germline, CDR1 is SGHTA, CDR2 FQGNSA. The CDR3 extends over 15 amino acids. TCR beta CDR3 regions were amplified from RNA transcripts. First-round RT-PCR targeting the TCR CDR3 was performed with the HTBI primer set. Each CDR3 protein is one row after TCRdb ran MiXCR on the multiplex PCR reads. Of hundreds of thousands of distinct CDR3 sequences listed, around 14% are singletons.

The chain carries TRBV7-2 and TRBJ1-2; unclear D gene. The clonotype originates from a woman in her 30s with Graves' hyperthyroidism that later progressed to Graves' ophthalmopathy. The sample was blood. CDR3 coding DNA: TGTGCCAGCAGCTTTTCGAGGGATGTCGGCTATGGCTACACCTTC. Translated, it gives CASSFSRDVGYGYTF.